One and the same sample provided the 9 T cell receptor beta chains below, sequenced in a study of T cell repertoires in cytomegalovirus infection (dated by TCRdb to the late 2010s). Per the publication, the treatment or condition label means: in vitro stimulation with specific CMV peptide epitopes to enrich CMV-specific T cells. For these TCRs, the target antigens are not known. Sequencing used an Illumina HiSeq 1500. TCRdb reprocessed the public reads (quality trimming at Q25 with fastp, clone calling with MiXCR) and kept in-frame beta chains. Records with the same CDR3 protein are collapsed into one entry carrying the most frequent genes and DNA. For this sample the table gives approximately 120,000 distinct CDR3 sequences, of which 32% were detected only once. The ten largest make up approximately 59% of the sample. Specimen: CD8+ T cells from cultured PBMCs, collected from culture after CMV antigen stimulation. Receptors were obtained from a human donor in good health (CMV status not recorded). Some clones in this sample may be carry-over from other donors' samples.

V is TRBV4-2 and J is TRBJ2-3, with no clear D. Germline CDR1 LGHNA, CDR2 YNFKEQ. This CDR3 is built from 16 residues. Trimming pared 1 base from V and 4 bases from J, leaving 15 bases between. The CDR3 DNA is TGTGCCAGCAGCCAAGTAAAGGACGTAGGGCCAGATACGCAGTATTTT. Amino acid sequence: CASSQVKDVGPDTQYF.

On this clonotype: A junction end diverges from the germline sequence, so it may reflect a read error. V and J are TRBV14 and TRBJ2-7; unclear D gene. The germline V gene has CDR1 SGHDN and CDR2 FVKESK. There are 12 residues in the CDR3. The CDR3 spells CASSQGVWEQYF. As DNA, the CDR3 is TGTGCCAGCAGTCAAGGAGTGTGGGAGCAGTACTTC.

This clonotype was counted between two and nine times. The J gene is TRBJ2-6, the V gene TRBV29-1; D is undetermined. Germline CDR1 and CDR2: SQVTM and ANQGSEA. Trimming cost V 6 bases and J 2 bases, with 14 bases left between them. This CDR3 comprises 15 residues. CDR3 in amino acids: CSVGPGRAGANVLTF. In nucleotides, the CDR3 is TGCAGCGTCGGTCCAGGACGGGCTGGGGCCAACGTCCTGACTTTC.

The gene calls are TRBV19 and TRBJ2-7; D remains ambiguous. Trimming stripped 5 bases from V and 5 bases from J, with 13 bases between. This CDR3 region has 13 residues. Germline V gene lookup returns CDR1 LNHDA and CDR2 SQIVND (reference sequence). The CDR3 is CASSPFRSHEQYF. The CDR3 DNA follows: TGTGCCAGTAGTCCTTTCCGGTCGCACGAGCAGTACTTC.

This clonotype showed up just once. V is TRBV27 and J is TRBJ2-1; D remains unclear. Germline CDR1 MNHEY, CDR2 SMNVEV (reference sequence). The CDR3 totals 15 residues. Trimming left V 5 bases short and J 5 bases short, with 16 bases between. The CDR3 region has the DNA TGTGCCAGCAGTCCTACTATTTTCCTTAACAATGAGCAGTTCTTC. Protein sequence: CASSPTIFLNNEQFF.

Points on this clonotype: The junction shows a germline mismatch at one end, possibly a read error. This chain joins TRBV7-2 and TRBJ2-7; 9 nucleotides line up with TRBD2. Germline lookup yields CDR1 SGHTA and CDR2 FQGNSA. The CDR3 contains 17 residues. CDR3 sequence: CASSLAPIGGGGSEQYF. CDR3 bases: TGTGCCAGCAGCCTAGCCCCGATAGGCGGGGGGGGCAGCGAGCAGTACTTC.

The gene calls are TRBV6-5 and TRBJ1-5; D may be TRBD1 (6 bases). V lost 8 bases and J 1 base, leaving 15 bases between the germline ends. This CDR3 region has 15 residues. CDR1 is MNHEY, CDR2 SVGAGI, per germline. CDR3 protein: CASSPNRESNQPQHF. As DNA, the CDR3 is TGTGCCAGCTCCCCCAACAGGGAAAGCAATCAGCCCCAGCATTTT.

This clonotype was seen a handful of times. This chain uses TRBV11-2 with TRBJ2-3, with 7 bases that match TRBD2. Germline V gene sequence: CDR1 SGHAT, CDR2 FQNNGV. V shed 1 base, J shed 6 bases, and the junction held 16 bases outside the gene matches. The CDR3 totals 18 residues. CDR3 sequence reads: CASSLVRLSSGVRDTQYF. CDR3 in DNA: TGTGCCAGCAGCTTAGTACGCCTCTCCAGCGGGGTTCGTGATACGCAGTATTTT.

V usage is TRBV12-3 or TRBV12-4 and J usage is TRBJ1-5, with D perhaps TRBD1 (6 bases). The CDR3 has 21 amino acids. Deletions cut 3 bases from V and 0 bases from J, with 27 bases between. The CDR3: CASSFGLQSEYRDNSNQPQHF. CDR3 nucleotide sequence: TGTGCCAGCAGTTTTGGCCTCCAATCCGAATACAGGGACAATAGCAATCAGCCCCAGCATTTT.